This T cell receptor beta chain was sequenced for a study of tumor-infiltrating lymphocytes in primary liver carcinoma. This CDR3 has 17 residues. Per germline, CDR1 MGHRA and CDR2 YSYEKL. The V and J ends lost 1 base and 15 bases respectively, with 25 bases between them. Researchers generated TCR beta cDNA from roughly 520 ng of total RNA, relying on a constant-region primer. Library construction for TCR beta comprised three nested multiplex PCR rounds performed with slightly modified ARM-PCR. TRBV1-TRBV30 forward primers paired with a C-beta reverse primer were used in the first two PCR rounds, which ran roughly 11 cycles each. TCRdb reprocessed the multiplex PCR reads via MiXCR and lists one record per CDR3 protein. The sample has roughly 32,000 distinct CDR3 sequences, roughly two thirds seen once. It was from about 20-30 mg of unsorted bulk tissue that RNA and DNA were co-extracted.

The sequenced material came from liver tumor tissue from sampling region 3. Specified subset: tumor region T3, left-lateral pole. The TCR sequence derives from a woman in her thirties with primary liver carcinoma and hepatitis B virus infection. The chain joins TRBV4-1 to TRBJ1-6, with D unclear. The CDR3 sequence: CASSQGPPRETNPLLHF. As DNA, the CDR3 is TGCGCCAGCAGCCAAGGCCCCCCCCGGGAGACTAATCCACTCCTCCACTTT.